This is a list of T cell receptor beta chains from one sample in a study of CD8+CD57+ T cells in acquired aplastic anemia. A single record per CDR3 protein comes from TCRdb applying MiXCR to the reads. The table has approximately 170,000 distinct CDR3 sequences, around half seen once. Sequenced input: sorted CD4+, CD8+, or CD8+CD57+ T cells (not recorded which) from PBMCs. The receptors derive from a human donor with aplastic anemia. Both conserved end residues are part of each CDR3. The D gene is left open where the match is weak. Clone size is not always given. Where it is, it says once, few, many or a class for expanded clones.

size: .; J: TRBJ2-3; V: TRBV7-3; D: .; DNA: TGTGCCAGCAGCTTAGCAAACACAGATACGCAGTATTTT; CDR3: CASSLANTDTQYF
size: .; J: TRBJ1-5; V: TRBV2; D: .; DNA: TGTGCCAGCAGCCCCACAGGGCCCTACGAGCATTTT; CDR3: CASSPTGPYEHF
size: many; J: TRBJ1-2; V: TRBV11-2; D: TRBD1; DNA: TGTGCCAGCAGCTTAGAAACCCTATCCCTTACGGGACAGCACTATGGCTACACCTTC; CDR3: CASSLETLSLTGQHYGYTF
size: few; J: TRBJ1-2; V: TRBV15; D: .; DNA: TGTGCCACCAGCAGAGATCAGGGTGGCTACACCTTC; CDR3: CATSRDQGGYTF
size: many; J: TRBJ1-6; V: TRBV6-1; D: .; DNA: TGTGCCAGCAGCCCCGACATAATAAATTCACCCCTCCACTTT; CDR3: CASSPDIINSPLHF
size: once; J: TRBJ1-2; V: TRBV6-2/TRBV6-3; D: TRBD1; DNA: TGTGCCAGCAGGCAACAGGGGATAGACTATGGCTACACCTTC; CDR3: CASRQQGIDYGYTF
size: many; J: TRBJ1-6; V: TRBV11-2; D: .; DNA: TGTGCCAGCAGCTTGGAGGGGAGTGGACCCCTCCACTTT; CDR3: CASSLEGSGPLHF
size: .; J: TRBJ1-6; V: TRBV6-4; D: .; DNA: TGTGCCAGCAGTGAATCTACTAATCCACCCCTCCACTTT; CDR3: CASSESTNPPLHF
size: .; J: TRBJ1-2; V: TRBV11-2; D: .; DNA: TGTGCCAGCAGCTTGGGGGCAGGTCGCTACACCTTC; CDR3: CASSLGAGRYTF
size: many; J: TRBJ2-3; V: TRBV20-1; D: .; DNA: TGCAGTGCTCTTACAGCCCCAGGAGATACGCAGTATTTT; CDR3: CSALTAPGDTQYF
size: many; J: TRBJ1-2; V: TRBV5-1; D: .; DNA: TGCGCCAGCAGCTTGGCCGGGGACGGAGTAAACTATGGCTACACCTTC; CDR3: CASSLAGDGVNYGYTF
size: .; J: TRBJ2-3; V: TRBV2; D: .; DNA: TGTGCCAGTAGTGGGGGACTCCTCACAGATACGCAGTATTTT; CDR3: CASSGGLLTDTQYF
size: many; J: TRBJ2-7; V: TRBV9; D: TRBD1; DNA: TGTGCCAGCAGCACCCAGACAGGGGGCTACGAGCAGTACTTC; CDR3: CASSTQTGGYEQYF
size: many; J: TRBJ1-1; V: TRBV12-3/TRBV12-4; D: .; DNA: TGTGCCAGCAGTCCGACAGGCGCCAAAGCGAACACTGAAGCTTTCTTT; CDR3: CASSPTGAKANTEAFF
size: .; J: TRBJ1-2; V: TRBV19; D: .; DNA: TGTGCCAGTAGTCCCGGGACACGTCTCTATGGCTACACCTTC; CDR3: CASSPGTRLYGYTF
size: many; J: TRBJ2-1; V: TRBV5-1; D: TRBD2; DNA: TGCGCCAGCAGCCCCGGACTAGCTTACAATGAGCAGTTCTTC; CDR3: CASSPGLAYNEQFF
size: few; J: TRBJ1-2; V: TRBV3-1; D: TRBD1; DNA: TGTGCCAGCAGCCAAGACCTGACAGGGGGCTATGGCTACACCTTC; CDR3: CASSQDLTGGYGYTF
size: .; J: TRBJ2-7; V: TRBV7-2; D: .; DNA: TGTGCCAGCAGCTTAGCGATAGGATACGAGCAGTACTTC; CDR3: CASSLAIGYEQYF
size: .; J: TRBJ1-2; V: TRBV2; D: .; DNA: TGTGCCAGCAGTGAAGGTCAGGGAAGCTATGGCTACACCTTC; CDR3: CASSEGQGSYGYTF
size: many; J: TRBJ2-3; V: TRBV9; D: .; DNA: TGTGCCAGCAGCGCCACAGGGCAGTTCACAGATACGCAGTATTTT; CDR3: CASSATGQFTDTQYF
size: many; J: TRBJ1-2; V: TRBV2; D: .; DNA: TGTGCCAGCAGTGGACAGGCGGTTATCGGCTATGGCTACACCTTC; CDR3: CASSGQAVIGYGYTF
size: .; J: TRBJ1-2; V: TRBV15; D: TRBD1; DNA: TGTGCCACCAGCAGAGATGGAAGACAGGGGGGCATATGGGGCTACACCTTC; CDR3: CATSRDGRQGGIWGYTF
size: .; J: TRBJ2-7; V: TRBV24-1; D: .; DNA: TGTGCCACCAGTGAAGGGCAGGGCTACGAGCAGTACTTC; CDR3: CATSEGQGYEQYF
size: many; J: TRBJ1-2; V: TRBV9; D: .; DNA: TGTGCCAGCAGCGTAGCAACAGTAGCTAACTATGGCTACACCTTC; CDR3: CASSVATVANYGYTF
size: .; J: TRBJ2-7; V: TRBV6-1; D: .; DNA: TGTGCCAGCAGGGGGGGCCGACATCACGAGCAGTACTTC; CDR3: CASRGGRHHEQYF
size: .; J: TRBJ2-3; V: TRBV5-4; D: .; DNA: TGTGCCAGCAGCTTAGACGTGCAGGATACGCAGTATTTT; CDR3: CASSLDVQDTQYF
size: many; J: TRBJ1-5; V: TRBV12-3/TRBV12-4; D: .; DNA: TGTGCCAGCGCCCGTGGAGGCAATCAGCCCCAGCATTTT; CDR3: CASARGGNQPQHF
size: .; J: TRBJ2-1; V: TRBV29-1; D: .; DNA: TGCAGCCAAGATGAGCGATGGGACATTTCCTACAATGAGCAGTTCTTC; CDR3: CSQDERWDISYNEQFF
size: .; J: TRBJ2-1; V: TRBV10-3; D: .; DNA: TGTGCCATCAGTGGTTTGTCGGACTACAATGAGCAGTTCTTC; CDR3: CAISGLSDYNEQFF
size: many; J: TRBJ2-5; V: TRBV12-3/TRBV12-4; D: TRBD2; DNA: TGTGCCAGCAGCGCGGGACTAGCGGGAGCAGGCCAAGAGACCCAGTACTTC; CDR3: CASSAGLAGAGQETQYF
size: many; J: TRBJ2-6; V: TRBV7-9; D: .; DNA: TGTGCCAGCAGCTTTCTAGGTCAGAGCTCTGGGGCCAACGTCCTGACTTTC; CDR3: CASSFLGQSSGANVLTF
size: .; J: TRBJ1-6; V: TRBV7-9; D: .; DNA: TGTGCCAGCAGCCCTGGTGGGGGGGCGACACCCCTCCACTTT; CDR3: CASSPGGGATPLHF
size: .; J: TRBJ2-1; V: TRBV19; D: .; DNA: TGTGCCAGTAGTATTGTAGACAGTCCTAACAATGAGCAGTTCTTC; CDR3: CASSIVDSPNNEQFF
size: many; J: TRBJ2-2; V: TRBV7-2; D: TRBD1; DNA: TGTGCCAGCAGCTTAGTCGGGACAGGGGGCTCCGGGGAGCTGTTTTTT; CDR3: CASSLVGTGGSGELFF
size: many; J: TRBJ1-2; V: TRBV15; D: .; DNA: TGTGCCACCAGCAGAGATCTGGTGGATGGCTACACCTTC; CDR3: CATSRDLVDGYTF
size: .; J: TRBJ1-4; V: TRBV10-3; D: TRBD1; DNA: TGTGCCATCAGGGGAGGGACAGGGGTGGGTGAAAAACTGTTTTTT; CDR3: CAIRGGTGVGEKLFF
size: many; J: TRBJ1-1; V: TRBV10-3; D: .; DNA: TGTGCCATCAATAGAGGGAACACTGAAGCTTTCTTT; CDR3: CAINRGNTEAFF
size: few; J: TRBJ1-1; V: TRBV10-3; D: .; DNA: TGTGCCATCACCCCAGATACGAACACTGAAGCTTTCTTT; CDR3: CAITPDTNTEAFF
size: .; J: TRBJ1-5; V: TRBV10-2; D: .; DNA: TGCGCCCCTACGAACACCACTTATAGCAATCAGCCCCAGCATTTT; CDR3: CAPTNTTYSNQPQHF
size: many; J: TRBJ2-5; V: TRBV19; D: .; DNA: TGTGCCAGTAGTTTCGCCGGGAAGACCCAGTACTTC; CDR3: CASSFAGKTQYF
size: .; J: TRBJ1-1; V: TRBV10-3; D: .; DNA: TGTGCCATCAGTGATCAGGGGAAGATGAACACTGAAGCTTTCTTT; CDR3: CAISDQGKMNTEAFF
size: many; J: TRBJ1-1; V: TRBV7-9; D: .; DNA: TGTGCCAGCAGCTTAGGACAAACCGAGAGGACTGAAGCTTTCTTT; CDR3: CASSLGQTERTEAFF
size: many; J: TRBJ1-6; V: TRBV20-1; D: .; DNA: TGCAGTGCTAAACCCGTGGGGGGGCTTCAGTCACCCCTCCACTTT; CDR3: CSAKPVGGLQSPLHF
size: .; J: TRBJ2-6; V: TRBV19; D: .; DNA: TGTGCCAGTAGTATTGGGCAGGGGGCCAACGTCCTGACTTTC; CDR3: CASSIGQGANVLTF
size: .; J: TRBJ1-1; V: TRBV29-1; D: .; DNA: TGCGGCGTGGACGGGGGGGGAACTGAAGCTTTCTTT; CDR3: CGVDGGGTEAFF
size: many; J: TRBJ2-7; V: TRBV6-1; D: .; DNA: TGTGCCAGCAGTGACATGACGTACTACGAGCAGTACTTC; CDR3: CASSDMTYYEQYF